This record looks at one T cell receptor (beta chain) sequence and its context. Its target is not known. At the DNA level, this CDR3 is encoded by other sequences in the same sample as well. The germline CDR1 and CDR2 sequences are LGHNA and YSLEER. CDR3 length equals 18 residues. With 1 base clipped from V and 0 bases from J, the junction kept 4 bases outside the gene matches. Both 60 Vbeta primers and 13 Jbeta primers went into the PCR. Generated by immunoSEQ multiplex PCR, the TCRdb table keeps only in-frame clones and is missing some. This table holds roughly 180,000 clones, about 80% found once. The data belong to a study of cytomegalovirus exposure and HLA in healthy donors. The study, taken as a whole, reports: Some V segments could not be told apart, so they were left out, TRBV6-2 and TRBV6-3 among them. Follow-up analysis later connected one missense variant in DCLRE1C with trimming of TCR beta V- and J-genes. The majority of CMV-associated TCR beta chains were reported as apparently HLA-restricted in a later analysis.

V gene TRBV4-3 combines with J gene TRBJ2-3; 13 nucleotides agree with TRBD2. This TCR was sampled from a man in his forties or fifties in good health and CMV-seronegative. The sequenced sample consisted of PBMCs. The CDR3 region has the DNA TGCGCCAGCAGCCAAGGGACTAGCGGGGGCCACAGCACAGATACGCAGTATTTT. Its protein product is CASSQGTSGGHSTDTQYF.